Presented here are 11 T cell receptor beta chains from one specimen sequenced in a study of shared clonotypes between healthy human individuals. Clones were read by immunoSEQ multiplex PCR, and TCRdb kept only the in-frame ones, dropping some. The table lists more than 500,000 clones, 95% to 97% of them singletons. Material: naive CD4+ T cells sorted from blood. Subset meaning: CD45RA+ positively selected. These receptors all come from a woman aged 25 to 45 in good health.

Only one count was recorded for this clone. This chain uses TRBV11-3 with TRBJ2-7; D not certain. This CDR3 is 14 amino acids long. Trimming took 2 bases from V and 2 from J, leaving 10 bases between them. Germline loops: CDR1 SGHNT, CDR2 YENEEA. The CDR3 DNA sequence: TGTGCCAGCAGCTTAAGTGGGAAAACCTACGAGCAGTACTTC. Translated, it gives CASSLSGKTYEQYF.

This sequence joins TRBV6-1 and TRBJ1-2, with a possible D match to TRBD1 (5 bases). There are 13 residues in the CDR3. V lost 6 bases and J lost 5, with 13 bases in between. Germline-derived CDR1 and CDR2 are MNHNS and SASEGT. Here the CDR3 DNA reads TGTGCCAGCAGAGCCCTGGGGGGTTATGGCTACACCTTC. Translation: CASRALGGYGYTF.

The rearrangement uses TRBV6-6 and TRBJ1-4; D ambiguous. Germline V gene lookup returns CDR1 MNHNY and CDR2 SVGAGI (reference sequence). There are 16 residues in the CDR3. V was trimmed by 6 bases and J by 3 bases, leaving 17 bases between them. For the CDR3, the DNA is TGTGCCAGCAGCAAACAATTACGCTCGGCTAATGAAAAACTGTTTTTT. Translating gives CASSKQLRSANEKLFF.

The V gene is TRBV15, the J gene TRBJ2-3; no clear D gene. Germline V gene sequence: CDR1 LNHNV, CDR2 YYDKDF (reference sequence). Trimming shortened V by 0 bases and J by 4 bases, and 14 bases separated the two germline ends. This CDR3 spans 16 amino acids. CDR3 sequence: CATSRDSRPKADTQYF. In DNA, the CDR3 is TGTGCCACCAGCAGAGACAGTCGTCCCAAGGCAGATACGCAGTATTTT.

The genes are TRBV28 and TRBJ1-4; no reliable D call. The germline V and J ends were trimmed by 11 bases and 10 bases, with 14 bases remaining between them. Germline V lookup: CDR1 MDHEN, CDR2 SYDVKM. There are 11 residues in the CDR3. The DNA of the CDR3 is TGTGCCGTCGCCTCACGGGGAAAACTGTTTTTT. Its protein is CAVASRGKLFF. Looking up the rest from reference TRBV28 and TRBJ1-4 gives the full variable domain: DVKVTQSSRYLVKRTGEKVFLECVQDMDHENMFWYRQDPGLGLRLIYFSYDVKMKEKGDIPEGYSVSREKKERFSLILESASTNQTSMYLCAVASRGKLFFGSGTQLSVL.

A note on this clone: The sample contains more than one DNA sequence encoding this CDR3. The chain combines TRBV5-1 with TRBJ2-2; D call uncertain. Looked up from germline, CDR1 is SGHRS and CDR2 is YFSETQ. Trimming took 0 bases from V and 2 from J, leaving 5 bases between them. CDR3 size: 14 residues. The chain's CDR3 is CASSLALNTGELFF. Here the CDR3 DNA reads TGCGCCAGCAGCTTGGCCCTCAACACCGGGGAGCTGTTTTTT.

Concerning this clone itself: This sample also contains other DNA sequences that code for the same CDR3. The chain combines TRBV5-1 with TRBJ1-1; possibly TRBD1 for D (5 bases). CDR3 size: 14 residues. Germline V gene sequence: CDR1 SGHRS, CDR2 YFSETQ. V dropped 5 bases and J dropped 1 base, with 12 bases sitting between them. The CDR3 here is CASSWGTGNTEAFF. DNA of the CDR3: TGCGCCAGCAGTTGGGGGACGGGGAACACTGAAGCTTTCTTT.

About this clone itself: Other DNA sequences in this sample translate to the same CDR3. The chain combines TRBV11-2 with TRBJ2-3; 11 nucleotides match TRBD2. The CDR3 sequence is 15 residues long. Unmatched junction bases numbered 2, after V lost 2 bases and J lost 4 bases. Germline assignment: CDR1 SGHAT and CDR2 FQNNGV. CDR3 residues: CASSLLAGGPDTQYF. The CDR3 nucleotides are TGTGCCAGCAGCTTATTAGCGGGAGGGCCAGATACGCAGTATTTT.

The CDR3 sequence is CASSPGRGGVQPQHF. DNA for the CDR3: TGTGCCAGCAGTCCGGGCAGGGGAGGCGTCCAGCCCCAGCATTTT. The chain couples TRBV6-5 to TRBJ1-5, with D possibly being TRBD1 (6 bases). The CDR3 has 15 amino acids. Trimming removed 5 bases at V and 7 bases at J, with 18 bases between. Germline lookup yields CDR1 MNHEY and CDR2 SVGAGI.

This clone was picked up one time. The V call is TRBV30, the J call TRBJ2-7, with 13 positions matching TRBD2. The length of the CDR3 is 14 residues. Germline CDR1 reads GTSNPN; CDR2 reads SVGIG (reference sequence). V lost 4 bases, J lost 4 bases, and 4 bases stayed unmatched. In DNA, the CDR3 is TGTGCCTGGACCCGACTAGCGGGAGGTTACGAGCAGTACTTC. This codes for CAWTRLAGGYEQYF.

The chain combines TRBV28 with TRBJ2-2; D gene ambiguous. Germline CDR1 is MDHEN and CDR2 is SYDVKM. The CDR3 totals 13 residues. Deletions cut 3 bases from V and 7 bases from J, with 9 bases between. In DNA form, the CDR3 reads TGTGCCAGCAGTTTTGAATTCCGCGGGGAGCTGTTTTTT. Residues: CASSFEFRGELFF.